This T cell receptor (beta chain) was obtained from a study of T-cell reconstitution after alpha-beta-depleted transplantation in children. This clonotype was found a few times. The CDR3 is made up of 12 amino acids. The V end was cut by 4 bases, the J end by 0 bases, with 5 bases between. Germline CDR1 is SGHRS and CDR2 is YFSETQ. Unique molecular identifiers were incorporated during preparation of the TCRbeta library. One entry per CDR3 protein, called by TCRdb with MiXCR from the PCR reads. The data show about 500,000 distinct CDR3 sequences, with roughly 33% seen just once and about 2.3% held by the top ten.

The source is a human donor who donated a stem cell graft to a child with aplastic anemia. Material: PBMCs from the stem cell graft donor, obtained from the stem cell graft. The rearrangement links TRBV5-1 to TRBJ2-7; no clear D. DNA of the CDR3: TGCGCCAGCAGCGGGAACTCCTACGAGCAGTACTTC. It yields the protein CASSGNSYEQYF.